Below, 3 T cell receptor beta chains from the same sample are listed, as sequenced in a study of T cell responses to AZD1222 COVID-19 vaccine. Repertoires were generated with immunoSEQ multiplex PCR, while TCRdb's copy carries only in-frame clones and drops some. The sample yields around 94,000 clones, approximately 81% seen once. Sequencing used peripheral blood, obtained 28 days after the second AZD1222 dose. The receptors here all came from an adult who received the AZD1222 COVID-19 vaccine.

The chain joins TRBV24-1 to TRBJ2-1; D might be TRBD1 (5 bases). There are 13 residues in the CDR3. In germline, CDR1 is KGHDR, CDR2 SFDVKD. Trimming removed 9 bases at V and 4 bases at J, with 12 bases between. CDR3 DNA sequence: TGTGCCACCCAGGGTTTTGGATACAATGAGCAGTTCTTC. The encoded protein is CATQGFGYNEQFF.

V gene TRBV11-3 combines with J gene TRBJ2-1; TRBD2 aligns across 7 bases. The CDR3 has 17 amino acids. The trim removed 5 bases at V and 5 bases at J, leaving 15 bases unmatched. CDR1 and CDR2 from the germline V gene are SGHNT and YENEEA. The DNA of the CDR3 is TGTGCCAGCAGCACTAGGGAGGGCCTATTCTCTGACAATGAGCAGTTCTTC. As protein: CASSTREGLFSDNEQFF.

The chain has TRBV21-1 and TRBJ2-1; the listed D gene, TRBD2, was not tested against the DNA. TRBV21-1 is labeled a pseudogene. CDR3 length: 16 amino acids. The CDR3 DNA is TGTGCCAGCAGCAAAGGAATGCTAGCTGGTACAGTTGGGCAGTTCTTC. Translation: CASSKGMLAGTVGQFF.